This TCR beta chain is from a study of T-cell memory formation after mild COVID-19. Overall study context: Most TCR clusters belonged to a single donor.

Germline CDR1 LGHNA, CDR2 YSLEER. The CDR3 is made up of 16 amino acids. The V and J ends lost 2 bases and 3 bases, in that order; junction bases with no gene match: 8. Findings of the study overall: Contracting clones localized mainly to CM and EM when CD4+ and mainly to EMRA when CD8+. Clones shrinking from day 15 to 85 showed even CD4/CD8 mixes; later expanders tilted CD4+. Second-wave clones with a day 37 peak had unconfirmed SARS-CoV-2 specificity.

TCRdb called the 5' RACE reads again in MiXCR, with one record for every CDR3 protein. The sample includes a few hundred thousand distinct CDR3 sequences, 16% of them seen just once. In this sample, this clonotype turned up once. Its antigen is as yet unknown. The source is a man aged 18 to 30 who had mild COVID-19 (a few samples of this study predate the infection). Cell type and time point are not known. This sequence joins TRBV4-3 and TRBJ1-1; 8 bases line up with TRBD1. The specimen sequenced was PBMCs or a T cell subset sorted from them (not recorded which). CDR3 in DNA: TGCGCCAGCAGCCAACCTCAGGGGGCAGGGGACACTGAAGCTTTCTTT. It codes for CASSQPQGAGDTEAFF.